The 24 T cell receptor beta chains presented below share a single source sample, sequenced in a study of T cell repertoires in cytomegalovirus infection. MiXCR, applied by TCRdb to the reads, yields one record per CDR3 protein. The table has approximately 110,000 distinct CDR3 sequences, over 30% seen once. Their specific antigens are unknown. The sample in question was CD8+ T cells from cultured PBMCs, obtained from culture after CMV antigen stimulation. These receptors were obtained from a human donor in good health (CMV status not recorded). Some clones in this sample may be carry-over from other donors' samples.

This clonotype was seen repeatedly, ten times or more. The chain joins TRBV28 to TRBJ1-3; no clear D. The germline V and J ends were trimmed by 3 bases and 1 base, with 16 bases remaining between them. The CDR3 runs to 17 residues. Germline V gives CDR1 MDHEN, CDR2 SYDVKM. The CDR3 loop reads CASSLAVQRASGNTIYF. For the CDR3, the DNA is TGTGCCAGCAGTTTGGCAGTACAGCGGGCTTCTGGAAACACCATATATTTT.

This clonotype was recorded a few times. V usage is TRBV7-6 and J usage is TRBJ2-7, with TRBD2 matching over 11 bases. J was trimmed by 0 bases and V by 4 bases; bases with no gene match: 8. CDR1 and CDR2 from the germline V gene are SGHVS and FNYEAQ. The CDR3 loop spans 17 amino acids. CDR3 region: CASSSNEGTSGSYEQYF. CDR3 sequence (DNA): TGTGCCAGCAGCTCCAACGAGGGGACTAGCGGCTCCTACGAGCAGTACTTC.

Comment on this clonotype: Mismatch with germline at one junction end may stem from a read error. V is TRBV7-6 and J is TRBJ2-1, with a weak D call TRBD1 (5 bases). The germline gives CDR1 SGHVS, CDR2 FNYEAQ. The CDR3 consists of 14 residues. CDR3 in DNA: TGTGCTAGCAGCTTAAGCCAGGGTTCCGGTGAGCAGTTCTTC. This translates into CASSLSQGSGEQFF.

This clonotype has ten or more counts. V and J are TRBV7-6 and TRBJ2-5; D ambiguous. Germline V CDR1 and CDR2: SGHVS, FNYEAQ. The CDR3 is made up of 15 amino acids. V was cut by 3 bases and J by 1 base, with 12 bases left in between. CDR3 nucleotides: TGTGCCAGCAGCTTTAGGCTACGGAGCCAAGAGACCCAGTACTTC. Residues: CASSFRLRSQETQYF. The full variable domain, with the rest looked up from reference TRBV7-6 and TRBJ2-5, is GAGVSQSPRYKVTKRGQDVALRCDPISGHVSLYWYRQALGQGPEFLTYFNYEAQQDKSGLPNDRFSAERPEGSISTLTIQRTEQRDSAMYRCASSFRLRSQETQYFGPGTRLLVL.

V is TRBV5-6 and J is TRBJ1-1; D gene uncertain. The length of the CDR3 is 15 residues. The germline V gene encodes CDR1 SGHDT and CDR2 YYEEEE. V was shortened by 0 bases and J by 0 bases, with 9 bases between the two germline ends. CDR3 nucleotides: TGTGCCAGCAGCTTGGGTCTCGGCTTGAACACTGAAGCTTTCTTT. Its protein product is CASSLGLGLNTEAFF. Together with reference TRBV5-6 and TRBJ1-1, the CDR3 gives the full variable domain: DAGVTQSPTHLIKTRGQQVTLRCSPKSGHDTVSWYQQALGQGPQFIFQYYEEEERQRGNFPDRFSGHQFPNYSSELNVNALLLGDSALYLCASSLGLGLNTEAFFGQGTRLTVV.

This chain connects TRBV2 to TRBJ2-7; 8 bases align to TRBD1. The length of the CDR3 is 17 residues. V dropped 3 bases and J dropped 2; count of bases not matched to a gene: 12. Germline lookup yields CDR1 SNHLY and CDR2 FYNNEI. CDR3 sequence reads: CASSEFSYRGYTYEQYF. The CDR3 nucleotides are TGTGCCAGCAGTGAGTTTTCGTACAGGGGGTATACCTACGAGCAGTACTTC.

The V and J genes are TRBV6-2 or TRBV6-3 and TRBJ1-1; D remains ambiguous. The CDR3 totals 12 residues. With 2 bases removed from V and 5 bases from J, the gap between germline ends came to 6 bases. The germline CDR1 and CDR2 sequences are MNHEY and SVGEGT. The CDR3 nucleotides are TGTGCCAGCAGTTACCTGAGGACTGAAGCTTTCTTT. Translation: CASSYLRTEAFF.

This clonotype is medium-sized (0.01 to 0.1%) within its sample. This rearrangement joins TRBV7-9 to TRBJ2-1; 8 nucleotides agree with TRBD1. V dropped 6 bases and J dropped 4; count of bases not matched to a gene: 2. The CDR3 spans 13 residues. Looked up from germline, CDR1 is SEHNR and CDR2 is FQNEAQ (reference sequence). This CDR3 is CASRGQAYNEQFF. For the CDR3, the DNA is TGTGCCAGCAGGGGACAGGCTTACAATGAGCAGTTCTTC.

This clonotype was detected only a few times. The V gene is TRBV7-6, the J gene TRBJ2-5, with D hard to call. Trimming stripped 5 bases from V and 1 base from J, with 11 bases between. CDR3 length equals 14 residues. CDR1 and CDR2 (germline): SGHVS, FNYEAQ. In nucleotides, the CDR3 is TGTGCCAGCAGCCCCCCTCTATCCCAAGAGACCCAGTACTTC. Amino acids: CASSPPLSQETQYF. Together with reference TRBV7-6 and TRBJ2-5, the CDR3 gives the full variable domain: GAGVSQSPRYKVTKRGQDVALRCDPISGHVSLYWYRQALGQGPEFLTYFNYEAQQDKSGLPNDRFSAERPEGSISTLTIQRTEQRDSAMYRCASSPPLSQETQYFGPGTRLLVL.

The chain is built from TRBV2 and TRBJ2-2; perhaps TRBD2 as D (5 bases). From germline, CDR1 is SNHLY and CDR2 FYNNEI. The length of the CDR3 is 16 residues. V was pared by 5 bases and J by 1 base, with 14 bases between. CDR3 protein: CASSLPRDRNTGELFF. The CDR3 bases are TGTGCCAGCAGTCTCCCCCGGGATCGGAACACCGGGGAGCTGTTTTTT.

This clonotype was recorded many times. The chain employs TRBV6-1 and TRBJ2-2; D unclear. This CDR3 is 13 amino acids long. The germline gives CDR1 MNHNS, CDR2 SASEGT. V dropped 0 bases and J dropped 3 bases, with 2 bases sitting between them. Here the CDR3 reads CASSEADTGELFF. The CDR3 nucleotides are TGTGCCAGCAGTGAAGCCGACACCGGGGAGCTGTTTTTT.

The CDR3 spells CASSLVGTGGQLDGYTF. The CDR3 nucleotides read TGCGCCAGCAGCTTGGTAGGGACAGGGGGTCAACTGGATGGCTACACCTTC. The chain recombines TRBV5-1 with TRBJ1-2; TRBD1 matches at 11 bases. The CDR3 is made up of 17 amino acids. V lost 0 bases to trimming and J lost 6 bases; unmatched junction nucleotides: 10. Germline CDR1 is SGHRS and CDR2 is YFSETQ.

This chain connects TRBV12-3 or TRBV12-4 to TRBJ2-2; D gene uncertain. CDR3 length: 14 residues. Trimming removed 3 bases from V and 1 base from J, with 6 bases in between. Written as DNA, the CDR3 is TGTGCCAGCAGTTTCGAGCGGAACACCGGGGAGCTGTTTTTT. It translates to CASSFERNTGELFF.

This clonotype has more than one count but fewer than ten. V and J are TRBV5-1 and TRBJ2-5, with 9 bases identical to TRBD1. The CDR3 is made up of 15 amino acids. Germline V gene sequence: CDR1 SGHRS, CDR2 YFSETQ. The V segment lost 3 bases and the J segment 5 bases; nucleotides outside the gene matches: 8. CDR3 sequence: CASSSGTGMLETQYF. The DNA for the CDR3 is TGCGCCAGCAGCTCCGGGACAGGGATGTTGGAGACCCAGTACTTC.

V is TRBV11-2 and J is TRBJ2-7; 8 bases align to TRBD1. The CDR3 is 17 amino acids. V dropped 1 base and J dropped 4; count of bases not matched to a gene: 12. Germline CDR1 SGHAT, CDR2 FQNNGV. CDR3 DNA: TGTGCCAGCAGCTTAGGCTCGCGGAGACAGGGGCGGTACGAGCAGTACTTC. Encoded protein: CASSLGSRRQGRYEQYF.

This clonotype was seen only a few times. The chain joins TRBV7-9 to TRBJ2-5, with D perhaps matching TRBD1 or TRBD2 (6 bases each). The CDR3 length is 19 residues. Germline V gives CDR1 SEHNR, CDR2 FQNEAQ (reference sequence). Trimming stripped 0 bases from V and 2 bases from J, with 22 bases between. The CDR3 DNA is TGTGCCAGCAGCTTAGCGCCGGGGGCAAGCTCGGGTCGACAAGAGACCCAGTACTTC. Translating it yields CASSLAPGASSGRQETQYF.

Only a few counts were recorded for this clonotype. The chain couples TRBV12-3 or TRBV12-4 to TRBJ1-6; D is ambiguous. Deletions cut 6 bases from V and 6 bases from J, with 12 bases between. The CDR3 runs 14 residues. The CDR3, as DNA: TGTGCCAGCAGAGTCCGCGGCCTTAATTCACCCCTCCACTTT. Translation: CASRVRGLNSPLHF.

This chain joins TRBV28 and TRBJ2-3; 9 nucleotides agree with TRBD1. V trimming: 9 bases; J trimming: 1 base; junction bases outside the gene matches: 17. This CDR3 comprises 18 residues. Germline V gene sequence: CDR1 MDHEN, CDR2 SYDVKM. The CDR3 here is CARDPGQGSTIRTDTQYF. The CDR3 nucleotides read TGTGCCAGGGACCCGGGACAGGGTTCCACCATACGCACAGATACGCAGTATTTT.

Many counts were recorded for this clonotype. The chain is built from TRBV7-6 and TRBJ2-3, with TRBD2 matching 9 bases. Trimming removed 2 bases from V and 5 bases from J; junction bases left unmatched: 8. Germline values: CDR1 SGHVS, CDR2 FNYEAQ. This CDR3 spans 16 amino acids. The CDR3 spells CASSLWGGGAKDTQYF. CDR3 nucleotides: TGTGCCAGCAGCTTATGGGGCGGGGGGGCCAAAGATACGCAGTATTTT.

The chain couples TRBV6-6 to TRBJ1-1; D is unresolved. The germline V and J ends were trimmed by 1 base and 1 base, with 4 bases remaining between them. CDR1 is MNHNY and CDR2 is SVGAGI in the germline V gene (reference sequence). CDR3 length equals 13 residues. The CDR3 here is CASSYYENTEAFF. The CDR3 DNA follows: TGTGCCAGCAGTTACTATGAGAACACTGAAGCTTTCTTT.

CDR3 coding DNA: TGTGCCAGCAGCCAAGATCATACAGGGTATAATTCACCCCTCCACTTT. This encodes CASSQDHTGYNSPLHF. The chain recombines TRBV4-2 with TRBJ1-6; tentative D call: TRBD1 (6 bases). The germline gives CDR1 LGHNA, CDR2 YNFKEQ. The CDR3 is 16 residues long. V lost 0 bases, J lost 4 bases, and 10 bases lay in between.

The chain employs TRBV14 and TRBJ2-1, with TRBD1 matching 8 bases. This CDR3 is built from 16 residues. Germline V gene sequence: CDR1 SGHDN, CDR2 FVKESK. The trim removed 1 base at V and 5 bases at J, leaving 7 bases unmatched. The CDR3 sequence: CASSQVHRGVNNEQFF. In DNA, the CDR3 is TGTGCCAGCAGCCAAGTTCACAGGGGGGTTAACAATGAGCAGTTCTTC. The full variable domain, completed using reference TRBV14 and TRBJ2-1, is EAGVTQFPSHSVIEKGQTVTLRCDPISGHDNLYWYRRVMGKEIKFLLHFVKESKQDESGMPNNRFLAERTGGTYSTLKVQPAELEDSGVYFCASSQVHRGVNNEQFFGPGTRLTVL.

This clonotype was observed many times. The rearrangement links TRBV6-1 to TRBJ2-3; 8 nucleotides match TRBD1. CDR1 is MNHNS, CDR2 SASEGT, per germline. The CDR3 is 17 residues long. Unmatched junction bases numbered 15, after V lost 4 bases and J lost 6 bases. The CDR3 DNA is TGTGCCAGCAGTGGATACCGGGACAGGATGGTGGGGGATACGCAGTATTTT. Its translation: CASSGYRDRMVGDTQYF.

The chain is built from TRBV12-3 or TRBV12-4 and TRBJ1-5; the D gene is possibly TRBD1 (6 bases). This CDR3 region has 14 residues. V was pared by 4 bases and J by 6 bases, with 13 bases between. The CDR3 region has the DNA TGTGCCAGCAGTTCTGAGGGGGAGGGTCAGCCCCAGCATTTT. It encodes CASSSEGEGQPQHF.